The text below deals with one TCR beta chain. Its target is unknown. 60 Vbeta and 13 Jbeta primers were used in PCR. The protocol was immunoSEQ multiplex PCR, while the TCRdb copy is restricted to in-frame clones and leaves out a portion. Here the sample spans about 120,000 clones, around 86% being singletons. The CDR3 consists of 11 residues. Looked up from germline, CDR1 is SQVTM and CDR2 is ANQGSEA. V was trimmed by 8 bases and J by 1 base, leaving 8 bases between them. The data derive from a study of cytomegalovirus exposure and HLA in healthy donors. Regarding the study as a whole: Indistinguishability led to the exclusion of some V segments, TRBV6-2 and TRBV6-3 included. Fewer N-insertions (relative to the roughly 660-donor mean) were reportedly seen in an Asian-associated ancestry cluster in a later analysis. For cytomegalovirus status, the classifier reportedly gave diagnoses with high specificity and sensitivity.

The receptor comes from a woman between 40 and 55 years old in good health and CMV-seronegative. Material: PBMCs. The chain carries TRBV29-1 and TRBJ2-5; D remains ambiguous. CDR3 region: CSLNFQETQYF. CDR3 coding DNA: TGCAGCCTCAACTTCCAAGAGACCCAGTACTTC. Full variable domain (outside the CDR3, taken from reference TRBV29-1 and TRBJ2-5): SAVISQKPSRDICQRGTSLTIQCQVDSQVTMMFWYRQQPGQSLTLIATANQGSEATYESGFVIDKFPISRPNLTFSTLTVSNMSPEDSSIYLCSLNFQETQYFGPGTRLLVL.